Sequencing of this TCR beta chain was carried out in a study of tumor and adjacent non-tumor tissue in lung cancer. Turning to the study itself: Aged roughly 31 to 85 years, patients included 10 men and several women with stage I to III disease.

For this clonotype: Its target is unknown.

Study-wide results and caveats: TCR diversity was significantly greater in tumor than normal lung tissue.

Three rounds of nested PCR, following a modified ARM-PCR protocol, produced the TCRbeta library. Each CDR3 protein is one row after TCRdb ran MiXCR on the multiplex PCR reads. The profile shows 90,000 to 100,000 distinct CDR3 sequences, about 80% of them singletons. RNA was extracted from bulk tissue without any cell sorting. Distant lung tissue was collected more than 3 cm away from the tumor edge. Between August and November 2014, newly diagnosed, chemotherapy-naive lung cancer patients underwent thoracic surgery in China. The V end lost 5 bases, the J end lost 9 bases, and 14 bases lay between the germline ends. This CDR3 has 13 amino acids.

V and J are TRBV12-3 or TRBV12-4 and TRBJ1-3; D remains unclear. The source material was distant non-tumor lung tissue. This TCR was recovered from a man in his 60s with small cell lung cancer. CDR3 region: CASSVREAGTIYF. The CDR3, as DNA: TGTGCCAGCAGTGTAAGGGAGGCAGGCACCATATATTTT.